The 23 T cell receptor beta chains listed next were all sequenced from one sample in a study of T cells in localized non-small cell lung cancer (dated by TCRdb to the early 2020s). Library preparation employed the immunoSEQ multiplex PCR assay. The table comes from immuneACCESS by way of TCRdb, which keeps in-frame sequences with V and J called. Part of the clones is missing from these tables; in studies checked, under half for an unresolved V gene and the rest for unknown reasons. The sample table contains some 54,000 clones; only one count was recorded for less than 85% of them. Roughly 4% of the sample is taken by the ten largest. Specimen: PBMCs, collected before any cancer treatment. These TCRs come from a woman aged 40-69 years with stage II lung adenocarcinoma.

The V and J genes are TRBV5-1 and TRBJ2-7; D uncertain. The germline V gene encodes CDR1 SGHRS and CDR2 YFSETQ. The V end was cut by 0 bases, the J end by 5 bases, with 12 bases between. This CDR3 spans 14 amino acids. The CDR3 protein is CASSLAEGGDEQYF. The CDR3 DNA reads as TGCGCCAGCAGCTTGGCCGAAGGTGGAGACGAGCAGTACTTC.

This rearrangement joins TRBV5-6 to TRBJ1-4; D call uncertain. The germline V gene encodes CDR1 SGHDT and CDR2 YYEEEE. The CDR3 contains 14 residues. The germline V and J ends were trimmed by 0 bases and 3 bases, with 6 bases remaining between them. The CDR3 spells CASSLGAANEKLFF. CDR3 DNA: TGTGCCAGCAGCTTGGGGGCGGCTAATGAAAAACTGTTTTTT. The whole variable domain, filled in from reference TRBV5-6 and TRBJ1-4, reads DAGVTQSPTHLIKTRGQQVTLRCSPKSGHDTVSWYQQALGQGPQFIFQYYEEEERQRGNFPDRFSGHQFPNYSSELNVNALLLGDSALYLCASSLGAANEKLFFGSGTQLSVL.

On this clone itself: The same CDR3 can be traced to other DNA sequences in this sample. The chain is built from TRBV6-6 and TRBJ1-1, with D uncertain. Germline V lookup: CDR1 MNHNY, CDR2 SVGAGI (reference sequence). This CDR3 spans 14 amino acids. Trimming stripped 2 bases from V and 2 bases from J, with 9 bases between. The CDR3 sequence is CASSYTPGNTEAFF. As DNA, the CDR3 is TGTGCCAGCAGTTACACTCCAGGCAACACTGAAGCTTTCTTT.

The chain combines TRBV9 with TRBJ2-1; D is unresolved. Germline V CDR1 and CDR2: SGDLS, YYNGEE. The CDR3 runs to 12 residues. Trimming stripped 0 bases from V and 6 bases from J, with 4 bases between. CDR3 residues: CASSVDGNEQFF. As DNA, the CDR3 is TGTGCCAGCAGCGTAGACGGCAATGAGCAGTTCTTC.

The rearrangement links TRBV30 to TRBJ2-5; 9 bases map to TRBD2. Trimming took 1 base from V and 5 from J; bases not matched to a gene: 8. The CDR3 runs 15 residues. Germline V lookup: CDR1 GTSNPN, CDR2 SVGIG (reference sequence). The DNA for the CDR3 is TGTGCCTGGAGTGATAACCTAGCGGGGAGGGAGACCCAGTACTTC. Translated: CAWSDNLAGRETQYF.

The chain joins TRBV30 to TRBJ2-6; possibly TRBD2 for D (5 bases). From germline, CDR1 is GTSNPN and CDR2 SVGIG (reference sequence). Trimming removed 4 bases from V and 1 base from J, with 8 bases in between. The CDR3 runs 14 residues. This chain's CDR3 is CAWKRGSGANVLTF. In DNA form, the CDR3 reads TGTGCCTGGAAGAGAGGGTCTGGGGCCAACGTCCTGACTTTC. The full variable domain, completed using reference TRBV30 and TRBJ2-6, is SQTIHQWPATLVQPVGSPLSLECTVEGTSNPNLYWYRQAAGRGLQLLFYSVGIGQISSEVPQNLSASRPQDRQFILSSKKLLLSDSGFYLCAWKRGSGANVLTFGAGSRLTVL.

This clone was recorded a few times. The chain carries TRBV4-2 and TRBJ1-1; 9 bases line up with TRBD1. J lost 8 bases, V lost 1 base, and 8 bases had no gene match. CDR1 is LGHNA, CDR2 YNFKEQ, per germline. The CDR3 totals 15 residues. The chain's CDR3 is CASSQGGDRVFEAFF. The CDR3 DNA sequence: TGTGCCAGCAGCCAAGGTGGGGACAGGGTTTTCGAAGCTTTCTTT.

In nucleotides, the CDR3 is TGTGCCAGCAGCTTATTCTCCGGCTACACCTTC. Translation: CASSLFSGYTF. This chain joins TRBV7-2 and TRBJ1-2; no definite D call. This CDR3 spans 11 amino acids. The germline CDR1 and CDR2 sequences are SGHTA and FQGNSA. Deletions cut 2 bases from V and 8 bases from J, with 6 bases between.

The rearrangement joins TRBV9 to TRBJ2-2; no definite D call. Germline-derived CDR1 and CDR2 are SGDLS and YYNGEE. V lost 0 bases and J 5 bases, leaving 11 bases between the germline ends. This CDR3 has 15 residues. The DNA of the CDR3 is TGTGCCAGCAGCGTAGGCGGACGTAGTACCGGGGAGCTGTTTTTT. It codes for CASSVGGRSTGELFF.

This rearrangement joins TRBV28 to TRBJ1-2; maybe TRBD1 (5 bases). With 6 bases removed from V and 1 base from J, the gap between germline ends came to 12 bases. CDR1 and CDR2 from the germline V gene are MDHEN and SYDVKM. CDR3 length equals 14 residues. Written as DNA, the CDR3 is TGTGCCAGCAGGACAGCACCACTTAACTATGGCTACACCTTC. Translation: CASRTAPLNYGYTF.

This clone is large (0.1 to 1%). The chain uses TRBV10-2 and TRBJ1-1; D gene uncertain. V lost 5 bases and J 2 bases, leaving 12 bases between the germline ends. This CDR3 has 14 residues. CDR1 is WSHSY, CDR2 SAAADI, per germline. The chain's CDR3 is CASSTFDANTEAFF. In nucleotides, the CDR3 is TGCGCCAGCAGTACCTTCGACGCTAACACTGAAGCTTTCTTT.

This chain joins TRBV19 and TRBJ2-7, with a possible D match to TRBD1 (5 bases). Germline V gives CDR1 LNHDA, CDR2 SQIVND (reference sequence). The CDR3 length is 14 residues. The V end was cut by 1 base, the J end by 5 bases, with 12 bases between. The CDR3, as DNA: TGTGCCAGTAGTATAGTGGTGGGGCAAAACGAGCAGTACTTC. Protein sequence: CASSIVVGQNEQYF.

The chain carries TRBV9 and TRBJ2-1; D gene uncertain. CDR1 and CDR2 from the germline V gene are SGDLS and YYNGEE. The CDR3 has 15 residues. Trimming left V 0 bases short and J 3 bases short, with 10 bases between. CDR3 DNA sequence: TGTGCCAGCAGCGTAGAAGGTTCTGACTACAATGAGCAGTTCTTC. Encoded protein: CASSVEGSDYNEQFF.

V and J are TRBV28 and TRBJ2-6; 8 nucleotides agree with TRBD2. V lost 6 bases, J lost 0 bases, and 10 bases stayed unmatched. The CDR3 has 18 amino acids. The germline CDR1 and CDR2 sequences are MDHEN and SYDVKM. In nucleotides, the CDR3 is TGTGCCAGCAGCCCCTCCGGGAGGGACCCCTCTGGGGCCAACGTCCTGACTTTC. Encoded protein: CASSPSGRDPSGANVLTF.

This clone counts as medium-sized. The chain links TRBV27 to TRBJ2-7; D is undetermined. CDR1 MNHEY and CDR2 SMNVEV come from the germline V gene (reference sequence). Trimming cost V 2 bases and J 4 bases, with 3 bases left between them. The CDR3 spans 11 residues. Here the CDR3 DNA reads TGTGCCAGCAGTTTAAGGTACGAGCAGTACTTC. It yields the protein CASSLRYEQYF.

This chain links TRBV6-6 with TRBJ2-3; D might be TRBD1 or TRBD2, each matching 6 bases. V lost 9 bases to trimming and J lost 4 bases, with 11 bases between them. The V gene's germline CDR1 is MNHNY and CDR2 SVGAGI (reference sequence). The CDR3 contains 12 residues. CDR3 bases: TGTGCCAGTACCGGGGGCGCAGATACGCAGTATTTT. It encodes CASTGGADTQYF.

This clone was observed once. The chain uses TRBV7-2 and TRBJ2-1; 8 bases agree with TRBD2. The length of the CDR3 is 15 residues. V lost 4 bases to trimming and J lost 4 bases; unmatched junction nucleotides: 6. CDR1 is SGHTA and CDR2 is FQGNSA in the germline V gene. The CDR3 is CASSSGGAKYNEQFF. CDR3 nucleotide sequence: TGTGCCAGCAGCTCCGGGGGGGCCAAATACAATGAGCAGTTCTTC.

This clone showed up just once. The chain carries TRBV5-1 and TRBJ1-2; no clear D. CDR1 is SGHRS, CDR2 YFSETQ, per germline. Deletions cut 1 base from V and 1 base from J, with 14 bases between. This CDR3 contains 16 residues. The CDR3 loop reads CASSLFPREVNYGYTF. The CDR3 DNA reads as TGCGCCAGCAGCTTGTTTCCCCGGGAAGTTAACTATGGCTACACCTTC.

This clone has just one count. The V call is TRBV30, the J call TRBJ2-5; TRBD1 agrees at 10 bases. Germline V CDR1 and CDR2: GTSNPN, SVGIG (reference sequence). The CDR3 loop spans 14 amino acids. The junction had 6 bases not matched to a gene; V was cut back by 2 bases and J by 6 bases. CDR3 loop: CAWSNGGQGKTQYF. The CDR3 bases are TGTGCCTGGAGTAACGGGGGACAGGGGAAGACCCAGTACTTC.

The chain carries TRBV5-4 and TRBJ1-4; D is possibly TRBD1 (6 bases). The CDR3 loop spans 12 amino acids. V lost 4 bases and J 10 bases, leaving 11 bases between the germline ends. Germline CDR1 SGHNT, CDR2 YYREEE (reference sequence). The DNA for the CDR3 is TGTGCCAGCAGCGCACAGGGAGGAAAACTGTTTTTT. It yields the protein CASSAQGGKLFF. The whole variable domain, remainder taken from reference TRBV5-4 and TRBJ1-4, is ETGVTQSPTHLIKTRGQQVTLRCSSQSGHNTVSWYQQALGQGPQFIFQYYREEENGRGNFPPRFSGLQFPNYSSELNVNALELDDSALYLCASSAQGGKLFFGSGTQLSVL.

The chain is built from TRBV6-5 and TRBJ1-2; D is perhaps TRBD1 (5 bases). The length of the CDR3 is 13 residues. Germline V gene data show CDR1 as MNHEY and CDR2 as SVGAGI. The ends were cut back, 5 bases at V and 4 bases at J, with 11 bases in the middle. DNA for the CDR3: TGTGCCAGCAGTAAGGGACGGAGCTATGGCTACACCTTC. It translates to CASSKGRSYGYTF.

The rearrangement links TRBV9 to TRBJ2-5; the D gene could be TRBD1 or TRBD2 (5 bases each). This CDR3 is 14 amino acids long. Trimming removed 3 bases from V and 3 bases from J, with 12 bases in between. CDR1 SGDLS and CDR2 YYNGEE come from the germline V gene. CDR3 in DNA: TGTGCCAGCAGCGCGAGGCAGGGAGAAGAGACCCAGTACTTC. Its protein is CASSARQGEETQYF.

This clone has just one count. The CDR3 reads CASSGTRDRGLNDEQFF. CDR3 coding DNA: TGTGCCAGCAGTGGAACTCGGGACAGGGGGCTTAATGATGAGCAGTTCTTC. This rearrangement joins TRBV25-1 to TRBJ2-1, with TRBD1 identical over 12 bases. CDR3 length: 17 residues. Looked up from germline, CDR1 is MGHDK and CDR2 is SYGVNS. The V segment lost 4 bases and the J segment 8 bases; nucleotides outside the gene matches: 12.